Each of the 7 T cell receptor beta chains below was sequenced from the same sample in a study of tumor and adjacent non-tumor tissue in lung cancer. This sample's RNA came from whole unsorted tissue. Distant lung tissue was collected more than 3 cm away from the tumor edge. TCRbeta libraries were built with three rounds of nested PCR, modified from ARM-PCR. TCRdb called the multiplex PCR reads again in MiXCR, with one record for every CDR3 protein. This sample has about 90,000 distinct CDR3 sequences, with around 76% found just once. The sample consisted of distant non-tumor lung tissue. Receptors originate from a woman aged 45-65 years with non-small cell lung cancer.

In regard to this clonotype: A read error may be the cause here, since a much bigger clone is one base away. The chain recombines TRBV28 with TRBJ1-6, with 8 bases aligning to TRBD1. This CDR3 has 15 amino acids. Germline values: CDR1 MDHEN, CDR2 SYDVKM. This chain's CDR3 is CVSSRPGQDYSPLHF. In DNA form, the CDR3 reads TGTGTCAGCAGCCGCCCGGGACAGGACTATTCACCCCTCCACTTT.

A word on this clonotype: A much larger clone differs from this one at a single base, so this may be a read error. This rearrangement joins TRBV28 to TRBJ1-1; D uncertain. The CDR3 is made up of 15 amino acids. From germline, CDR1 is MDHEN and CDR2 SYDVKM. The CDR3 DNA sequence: TGTGCCAGCAGTTTCGTATTTGGCCAGCAGTTTGAAGTTTTCTTT. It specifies CASSFVFGQQFEVFF.

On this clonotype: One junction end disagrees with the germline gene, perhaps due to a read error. The CDR3 loop reads CSGSLTDTAYEQYF. CDR3 coding DNA: TGTTCCGGCAGCCTGACGGACACTGCCTACGAGCAGTACTTT. V is TRBV11-2 and J is TRBJ2-7; TRBD1 is a possible D gene (5 bases). Germline V gene data show CDR1 as SGHAT and CDR2 as FQNNGV. The CDR3 is 14 residues long.

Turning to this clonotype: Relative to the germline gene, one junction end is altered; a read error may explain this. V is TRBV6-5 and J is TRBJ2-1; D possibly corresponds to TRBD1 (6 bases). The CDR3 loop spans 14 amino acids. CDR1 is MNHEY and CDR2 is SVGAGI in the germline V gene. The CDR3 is CVSSDRKSYNEQFF. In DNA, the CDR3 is TGTGTCAGCAGTGACAGGAAATCCTACAATGAGCAGTTCTTC.

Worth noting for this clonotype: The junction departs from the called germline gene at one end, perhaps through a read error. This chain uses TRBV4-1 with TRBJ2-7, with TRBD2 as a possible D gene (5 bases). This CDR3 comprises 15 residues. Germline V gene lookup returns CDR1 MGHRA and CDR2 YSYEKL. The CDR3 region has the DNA TGCGCCAGCAGCCAAGGCACTAGTGGGATCTACGAGCTGTACTTC. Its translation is CASSQGTSGIYELYF.

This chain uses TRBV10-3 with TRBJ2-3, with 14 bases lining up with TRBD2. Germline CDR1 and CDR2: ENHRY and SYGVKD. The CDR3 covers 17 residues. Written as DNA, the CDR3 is TGTATCATCAGAGCCGGGACTAGCGGGGGAAGCACAGATACGCAGTATTTT. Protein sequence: CIIRAGTSGGSTDTQYF.

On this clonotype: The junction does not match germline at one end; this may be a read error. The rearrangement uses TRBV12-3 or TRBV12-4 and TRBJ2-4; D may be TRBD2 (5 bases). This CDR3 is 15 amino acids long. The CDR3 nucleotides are TGTGTCAGCAGTTTAGGAGCGGTTGACGATGCGCCAATTTACTTC. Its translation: CVSSLGAVDDAPIYF.